Listed below are T cell receptor beta chains from one sample, sequenced in a study of shared clonotypes between healthy human individuals. TCRdb's table, derived via immunoSEQ multiplex PCR, lists solely in-frame clones and lacks some. Of approximately 510,000 clones in the sample, less than 85% were seen once. Source material: PBMCs. The receptors derive from a woman in her 40s in good health. Some clones in this sample may be carry-over from other donors' samples. CDR3s leave out the opening cysteine and the closing phenylalanine or tryptophan. The D gene is left open where the match is weak.

V: TRBV7-8
D: NA
CDR3: ASSPRTNSYEQY

V: TRBV7-2
D: NA
CDR3: ASSLSGQEGYGYT

V: TRBV5-1
D: TRBD1
CDR3: ASSGGTGLLSGNTIY

V: TRBV18
D: TRBD2
CDR3: ASSPVGSGRAWGNEQF

V: TRBV7-9
D: NA
CDR3: ASSHKRQISTDTQY

V: TRBV29-1
D: NA
CDR3: SVEKGSDTQY

V: TRBV9
D: NA
CDR3: ASSAGGSANTGELF

V: TRBV28
D: TRBD2
CDR3: ASGTSGLKNIQY

V: TRBV7-8
D: TRBD1
CDR3: ASSLDRVGRGRKNTEAF

V: TRBV7-8
D: NA
CDR3: ASSLSLDSYEQY

V: TRBV5-6
D: NA
CDR3: ASSSWRGGTEAF

V: TRBV7-2
D: NA
CDR3: ASSSASSYNEQF

V: TRBV2
D: NA
CDR3: ASSPVTNTGELF

V: TRBV5-6
D: NA
CDR3: ASSLAVSSGNTIY

V: TRBV11-3
D: TRBD2
CDR3: ASSRGLAYNEQF

V: TRBV7-9
D: NA
CDR3: ASSLAGVFAEAF

V: TRBV6-1
D: TRBD1
CDR3: ASSEAGTGAYEQY

V: TRBV5-6
D: TRBD2
CDR3: ASSRQREKTDTQY

V: TRBV20-1
D: NA
CDR3: SAAPGDEQF

V: TRBV18
D: TRBD1
CDR3: ASSTPQGANDEQY

V: TRBV6-5
D: NA
CDR3: ASSFGEGGYGYT

V: TRBV7-2
D: NA
CDR3: ASSLGYGLRYGYT

V: TRBV6-6
D: TRBD2
CDR3: ASSPSGDEQY

V: TRBV21-1
D: NA
CDR3: ASSKSDEGRDTEAF

V: TRBV7-8
D: NA
CDR3: ASSLGVQYQETQY

V: TRBV15
D: NA
CDR3: ATSRDIRVGGELF

V: TRBV11-2
D: NA
CDR3: ASSLGAGFQGDEQY